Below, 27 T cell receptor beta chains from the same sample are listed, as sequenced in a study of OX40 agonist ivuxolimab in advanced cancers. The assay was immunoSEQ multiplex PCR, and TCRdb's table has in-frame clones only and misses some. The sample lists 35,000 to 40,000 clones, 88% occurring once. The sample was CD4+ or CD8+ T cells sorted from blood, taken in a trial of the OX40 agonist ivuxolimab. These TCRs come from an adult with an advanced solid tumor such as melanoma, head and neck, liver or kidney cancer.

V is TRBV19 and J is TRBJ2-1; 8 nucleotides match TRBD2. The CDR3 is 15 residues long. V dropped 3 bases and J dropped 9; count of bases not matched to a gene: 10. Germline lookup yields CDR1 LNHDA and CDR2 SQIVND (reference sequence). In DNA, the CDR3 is TGTGCCAGTAGTATCCTAGGTAGCGGGACGGGTGAGCAGTTCTTC. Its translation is CASSILGSGTGEQFF.

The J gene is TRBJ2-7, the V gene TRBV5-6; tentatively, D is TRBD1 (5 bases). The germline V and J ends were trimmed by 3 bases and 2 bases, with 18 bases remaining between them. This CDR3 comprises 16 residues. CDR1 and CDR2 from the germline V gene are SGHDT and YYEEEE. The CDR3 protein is CASSSKGQKQAYEQYF. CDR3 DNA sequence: TGTGCCAGCAGCTCCAAGGGTCAAAAACAGGCCTACGAGCAGTACTTC.

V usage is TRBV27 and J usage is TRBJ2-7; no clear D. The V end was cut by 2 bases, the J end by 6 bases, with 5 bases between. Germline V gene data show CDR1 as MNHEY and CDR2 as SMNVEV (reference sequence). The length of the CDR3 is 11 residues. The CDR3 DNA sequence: TGTGCCAGCAGTTTAGGAGTCGAGCAGTACTTC. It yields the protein CASSLGVEQYF.

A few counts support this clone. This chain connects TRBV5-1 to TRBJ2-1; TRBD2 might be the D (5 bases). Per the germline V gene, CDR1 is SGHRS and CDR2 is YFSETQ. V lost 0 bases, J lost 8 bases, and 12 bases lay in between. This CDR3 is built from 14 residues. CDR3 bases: TGCGCCAGCAGCTTGGAACTAGAGTTCGATGAGCAGTTCTTC. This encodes CASSLELEFDEQFF.

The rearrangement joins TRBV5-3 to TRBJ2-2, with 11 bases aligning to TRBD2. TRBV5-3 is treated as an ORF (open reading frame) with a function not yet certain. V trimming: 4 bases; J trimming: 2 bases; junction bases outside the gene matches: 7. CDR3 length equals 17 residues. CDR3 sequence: CARSPGTSGTNTGELFF. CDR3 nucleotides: TGTGCCAGAAGCCCGGGGACTAGCGGAACCAACACCGGGGAGCTGTTTTTT.

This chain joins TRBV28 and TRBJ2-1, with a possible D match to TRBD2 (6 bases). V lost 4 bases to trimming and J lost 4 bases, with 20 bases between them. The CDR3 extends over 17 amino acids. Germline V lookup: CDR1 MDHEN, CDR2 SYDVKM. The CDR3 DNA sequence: TGTGCCAGCAGTTACCCCCCCAAGCGGGTACTTTACAATGAGCAGTTCTTC. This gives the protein CASSYPPKRVLYNEQFF.

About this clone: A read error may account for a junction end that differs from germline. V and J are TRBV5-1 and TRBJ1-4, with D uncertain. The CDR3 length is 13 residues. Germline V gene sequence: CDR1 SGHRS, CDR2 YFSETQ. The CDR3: CASSLVQEEKLFF. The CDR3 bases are TGTGCCAGCAGCTTGGTGCAGGAAGAAAAACTGTTTTTT.

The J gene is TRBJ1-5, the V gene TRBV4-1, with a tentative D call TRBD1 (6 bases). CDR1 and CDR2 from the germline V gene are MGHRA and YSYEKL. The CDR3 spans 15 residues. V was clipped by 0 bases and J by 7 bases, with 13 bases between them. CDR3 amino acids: CASSQDRTGRQPQHF. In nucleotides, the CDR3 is TGCGCCAGCAGCCAAGATCGTACAGGGAGACAGCCCCAGCATTTT.

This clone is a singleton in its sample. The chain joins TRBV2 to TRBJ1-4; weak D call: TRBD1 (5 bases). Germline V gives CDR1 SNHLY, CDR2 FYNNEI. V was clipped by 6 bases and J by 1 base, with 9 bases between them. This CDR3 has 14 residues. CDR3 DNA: TGTGCCAGCAGCCCTGACAGAACTAATGAAAAACTGTTTTTT. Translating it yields CASSPDRTNEKLFF.

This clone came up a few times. The CDR3 reads CASTLGRFSNQPQHF. The CDR3 DNA follows: TGTGCCAGTACCTTGGGAAGGTTTAGCAATCAGCCCCAGCATTTT. The V call is TRBV19, the J call TRBJ1-5; D ambiguous. Germline-derived CDR1 and CDR2 are LNHDA and SQIVND (reference sequence). V lost 7 bases, J lost 0 bases, and 13 bases lay in between. The CDR3 contains 15 residues.

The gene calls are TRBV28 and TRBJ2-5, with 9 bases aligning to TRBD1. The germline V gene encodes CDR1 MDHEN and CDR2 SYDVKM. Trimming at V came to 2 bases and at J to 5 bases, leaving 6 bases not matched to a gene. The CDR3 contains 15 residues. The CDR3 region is CASSLTTGGKETQYF. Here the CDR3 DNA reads TGTGCCAGCAGTTTAACGACAGGGGGTAAGGAGACCCAGTACTTC.

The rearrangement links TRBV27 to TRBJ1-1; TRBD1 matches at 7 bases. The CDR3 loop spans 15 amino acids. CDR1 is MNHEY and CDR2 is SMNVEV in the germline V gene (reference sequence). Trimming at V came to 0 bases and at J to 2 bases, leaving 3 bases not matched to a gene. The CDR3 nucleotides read TGTGCCAGCAGTTTATCCCCAGGGGGAAACACTGAAGCTTTCTTT. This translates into CASSLSPGGNTEAFF.

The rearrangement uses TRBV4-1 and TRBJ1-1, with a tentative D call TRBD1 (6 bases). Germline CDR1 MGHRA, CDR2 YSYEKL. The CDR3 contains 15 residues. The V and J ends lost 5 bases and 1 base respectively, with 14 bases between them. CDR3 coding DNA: TGCGCCAGCAGCGGGGCCCTGACAGGGAACACTGAAGCTTTCTTT. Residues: CASSGALTGNTEAFF.

The CDR3 sequence is CASSLRGYEQYF. Here the CDR3 DNA reads TGTGCCAGCAGCTTGCGGGGTTACGAGCAGTACTTC. The chain carries TRBV7-9 and TRBJ2-7; D possibly corresponds to TRBD2 (6 bases). In germline, CDR1 is SEHNR, CDR2 FQNEAQ (reference sequence). The ends were cut back, 3 bases at V and 4 bases at J, with 7 bases in the middle. This CDR3 is 12 amino acids long.

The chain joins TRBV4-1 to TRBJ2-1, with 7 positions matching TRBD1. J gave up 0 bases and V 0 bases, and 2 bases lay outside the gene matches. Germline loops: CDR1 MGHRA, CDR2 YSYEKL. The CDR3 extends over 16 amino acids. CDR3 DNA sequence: TGCGCCAGCAGCCAAGACCGGGACAGCTCCTACAATGAGCAGTTCTTC. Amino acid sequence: CASSQDRDSSYNEQFF.

For the CDR3, the DNA is TGTGCCAGCCAGACACTGAGCTCCTACGAGCAGTACTTC. Its protein product is CASQTLSSYEQYF. The rearrangement joins TRBV28 to TRBJ2-7; D call uncertain. Trimming removed 8 bases from V and 0 bases from J, with 11 bases in between. The germline V gene has CDR1 MDHEN and CDR2 SYDVKM. CDR3 length: 13 amino acids.

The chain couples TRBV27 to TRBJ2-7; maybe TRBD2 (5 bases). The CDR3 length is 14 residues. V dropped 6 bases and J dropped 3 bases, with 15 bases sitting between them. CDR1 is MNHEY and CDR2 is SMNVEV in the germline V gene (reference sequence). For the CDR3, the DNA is TGTGCCAGCAGAGTTGCTGGGGAGTTCTACGAGCAGTACTTC. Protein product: CASRVAGEFYEQYF.

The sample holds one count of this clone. The CDR3 is CASSLELRDRDGDEQFF. DNA for the CDR3: TGCGCCAGCAGCTTGGAGCTCCGGGACAGGGATGGCGATGAGCAGTTCTTC. The rearrangement joins TRBV5-1 to TRBJ2-1, with TRBD1 matching over 9 bases. This CDR3 is built from 17 residues. The junction had 12 bases not matched to a gene; V was cut back by 0 bases and J by 8 bases. Germline lookup yields CDR1 SGHRS and CDR2 YFSETQ. Looking up the rest from reference TRBV5-1 and TRBJ2-1 gives the full variable domain: KAGVTQTPRYLIKTRGQQVTLSCSPISGHRSVSWYQQTPGQGLQFLFEYFSETQRNKGNFPGRFSGRQFSNSRSEMNVSTLELGDSALYLCASSLELRDRDGDEQFFGPGTRLTVL.

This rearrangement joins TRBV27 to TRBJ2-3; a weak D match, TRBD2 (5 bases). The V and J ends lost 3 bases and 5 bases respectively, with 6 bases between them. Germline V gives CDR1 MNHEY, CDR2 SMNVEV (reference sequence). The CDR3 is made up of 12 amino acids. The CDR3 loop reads CASSFEGDTQYF. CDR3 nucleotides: TGTGCCAGCAGTTTCGAGGGAGATACGCAGTATTTT.

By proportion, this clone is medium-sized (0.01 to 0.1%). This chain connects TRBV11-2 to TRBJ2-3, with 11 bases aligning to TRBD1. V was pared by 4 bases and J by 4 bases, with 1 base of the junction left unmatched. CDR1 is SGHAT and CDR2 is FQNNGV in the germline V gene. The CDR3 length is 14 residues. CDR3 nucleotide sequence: TGTGCCAGCAGCTGGGGACAGGGGGCAGATACGCAGTATTTT. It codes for CASSWGQGADTQYF. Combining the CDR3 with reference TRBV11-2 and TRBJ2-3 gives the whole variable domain EAGVAQSPRYKIIEKRQSVAFWCNPISGHATLYWYQQILGQGPKLLIQFQNNGVVDDSQLPKDRFSAERLKGVDSTLKIQPAKLEDSAVYLCASSWGQGADTQYFGPGTRLTVL.

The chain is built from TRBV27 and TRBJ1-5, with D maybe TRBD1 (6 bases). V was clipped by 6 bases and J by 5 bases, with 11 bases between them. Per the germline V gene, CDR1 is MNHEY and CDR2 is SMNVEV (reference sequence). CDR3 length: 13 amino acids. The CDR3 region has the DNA TGTGCCAGCAGCTTACAGGGAGATCAGCCCCAGCATTTT. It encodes CASSLQGDQPQHF.

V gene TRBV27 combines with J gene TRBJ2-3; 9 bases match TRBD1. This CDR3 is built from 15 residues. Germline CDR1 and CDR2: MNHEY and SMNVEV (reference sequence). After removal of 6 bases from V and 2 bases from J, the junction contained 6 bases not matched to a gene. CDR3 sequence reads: CASRARDRVTDTQYF. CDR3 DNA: TGTGCCAGCAGGGCCCGGGACAGGGTCACAGATACGCAGTATTTT.

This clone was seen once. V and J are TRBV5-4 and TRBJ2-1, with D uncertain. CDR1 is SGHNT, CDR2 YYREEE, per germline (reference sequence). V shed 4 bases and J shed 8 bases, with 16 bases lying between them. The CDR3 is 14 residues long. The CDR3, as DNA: TGTGCCAGCAGCCAAGAAACGCAGACCGATGAGCAGTTCTTC. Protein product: CASSQETQTDEQFF.

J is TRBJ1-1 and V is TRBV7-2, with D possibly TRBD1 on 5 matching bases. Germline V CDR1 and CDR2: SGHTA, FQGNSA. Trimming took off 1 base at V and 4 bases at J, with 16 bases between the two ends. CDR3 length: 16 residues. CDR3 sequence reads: CASSLGWDVGVTEAFF. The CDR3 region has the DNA TGTGCCAGCAGCTTAGGCTGGGACGTAGGGGTCACTGAAGCTTTCTTT.

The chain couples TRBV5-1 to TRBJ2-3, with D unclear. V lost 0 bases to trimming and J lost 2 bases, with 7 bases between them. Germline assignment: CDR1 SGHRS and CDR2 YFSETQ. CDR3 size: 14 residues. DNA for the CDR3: TGCGCCAGCAGCTTGGAGGTAAACACAGATACGCAGTATTTT. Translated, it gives CASSLEVNTDTQYF.

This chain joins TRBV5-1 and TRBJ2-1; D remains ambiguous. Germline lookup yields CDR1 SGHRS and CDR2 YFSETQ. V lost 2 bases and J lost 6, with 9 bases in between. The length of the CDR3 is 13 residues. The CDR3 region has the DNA TGCGCCAGCAGCTTTTCCTCAACCAATGAGCAGTTCTTC. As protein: CASSFSSTNEQFF.

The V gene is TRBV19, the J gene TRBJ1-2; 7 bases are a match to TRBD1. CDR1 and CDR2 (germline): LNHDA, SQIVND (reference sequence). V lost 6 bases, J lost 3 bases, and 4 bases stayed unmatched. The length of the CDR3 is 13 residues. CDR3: CASSLTGDYGYTF. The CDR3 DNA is TGTGCCAGTAGCCTCACAGGGGACTATGGCTACACCTTC.